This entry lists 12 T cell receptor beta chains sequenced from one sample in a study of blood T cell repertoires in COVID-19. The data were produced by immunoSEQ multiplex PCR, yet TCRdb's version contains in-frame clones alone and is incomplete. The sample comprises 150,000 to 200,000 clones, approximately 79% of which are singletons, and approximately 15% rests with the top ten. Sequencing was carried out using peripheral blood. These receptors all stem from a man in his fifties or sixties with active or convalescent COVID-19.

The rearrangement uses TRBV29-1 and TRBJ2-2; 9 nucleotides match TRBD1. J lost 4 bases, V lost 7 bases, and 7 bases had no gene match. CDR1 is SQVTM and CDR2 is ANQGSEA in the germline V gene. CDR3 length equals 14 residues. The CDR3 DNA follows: TGCAGCGGGGGACAGGGCGGCGGCACCGGGGAGCTGTTTTTT. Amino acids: CSGGQGGGTGELFF.

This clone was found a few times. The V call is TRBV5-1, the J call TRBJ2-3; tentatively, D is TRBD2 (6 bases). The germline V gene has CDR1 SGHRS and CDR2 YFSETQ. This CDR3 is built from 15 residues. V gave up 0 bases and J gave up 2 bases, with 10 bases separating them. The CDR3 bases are TGCGCCAGCAGCTTGGAACGGGAGAACACAGATACGCAGTATTTT. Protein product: CASSLERENTDTQYF.

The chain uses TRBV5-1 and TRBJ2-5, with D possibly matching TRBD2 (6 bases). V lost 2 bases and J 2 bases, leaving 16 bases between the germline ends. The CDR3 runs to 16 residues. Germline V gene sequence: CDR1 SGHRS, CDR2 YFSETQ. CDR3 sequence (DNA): TGCGCCAGCAGCTTTATTGGAGGGGATGAACAAGAGACCCAGTACTTC. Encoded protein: CASSFIGGDEQETQYF.

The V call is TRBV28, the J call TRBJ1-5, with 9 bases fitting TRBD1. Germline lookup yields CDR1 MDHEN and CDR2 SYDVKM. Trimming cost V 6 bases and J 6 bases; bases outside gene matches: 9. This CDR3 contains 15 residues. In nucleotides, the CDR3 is TGTGCCAGCAGCCCATACAGGGGGCTGGGTCAGCCCCAGCATTTT. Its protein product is CASSPYRGLGQPQHF.

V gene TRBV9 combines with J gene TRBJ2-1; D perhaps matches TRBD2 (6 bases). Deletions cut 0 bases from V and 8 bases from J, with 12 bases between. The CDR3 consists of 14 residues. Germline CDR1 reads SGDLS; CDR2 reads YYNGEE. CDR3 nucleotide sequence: TGTGCCAGCAGCGTAGCAGGAGGGCGGGATGAGCAGTTCTTC. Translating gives CASSVAGGRDEQFF.

The CDR3 DNA reads TGTGCCAGCACTTGGGCGGGGGGGGACAATGAGCAGTTCTTC. Its translation: CASTWAGGDNEQFF. The chain combines TRBV3-1 (or the pseudogene TRBV3-2) with TRBJ2-1, with 9 nucleotides matching TRBD2. This CDR3 spans 14 amino acids. The germline CDR1 and CDR2 sequences are LGHDT and YNNKEL (reference sequence). V shed 7 bases, J shed 5 bases, and the junction held 6 bases outside the gene matches.

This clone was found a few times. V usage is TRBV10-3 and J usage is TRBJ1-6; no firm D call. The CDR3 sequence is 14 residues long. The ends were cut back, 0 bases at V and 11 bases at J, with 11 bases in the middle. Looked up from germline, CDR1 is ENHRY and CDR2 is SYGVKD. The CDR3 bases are TGTGCCATCAGTGAGTCGGGAGGCGGGGCACCCCTCCACTTT. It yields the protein CAISESGGGAPLHF.

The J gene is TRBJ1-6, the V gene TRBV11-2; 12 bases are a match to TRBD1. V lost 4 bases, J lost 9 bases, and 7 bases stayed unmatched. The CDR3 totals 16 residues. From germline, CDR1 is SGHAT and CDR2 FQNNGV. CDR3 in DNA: TGTGCCAGCAGCTCGGGACAGGGGGCATCCAGTTCACCCCTCCACTTT. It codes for CASSSGQGASSSPLHF.

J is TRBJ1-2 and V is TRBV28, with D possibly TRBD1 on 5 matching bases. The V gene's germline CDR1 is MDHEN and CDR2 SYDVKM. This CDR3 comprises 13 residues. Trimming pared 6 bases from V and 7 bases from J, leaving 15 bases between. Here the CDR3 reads CASSPGRVFGYTF. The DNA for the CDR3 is TGTGCCAGCAGCCCGGGCAGGGTATTTGGCTACACCTTC.

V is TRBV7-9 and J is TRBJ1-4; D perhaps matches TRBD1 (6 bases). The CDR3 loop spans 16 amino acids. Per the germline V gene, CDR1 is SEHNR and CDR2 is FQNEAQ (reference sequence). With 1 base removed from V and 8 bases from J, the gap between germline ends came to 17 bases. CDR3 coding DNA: TGTGCCAGCAGCTTAGAGTCAGGGGCAGTACGGGAAAAACTGTTTTTT. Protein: CASSLESGAVREKLFF.

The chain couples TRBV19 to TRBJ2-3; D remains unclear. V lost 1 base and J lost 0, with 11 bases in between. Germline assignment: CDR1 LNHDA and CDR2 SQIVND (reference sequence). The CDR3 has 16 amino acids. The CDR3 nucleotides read TGTGCCAGTAGTATAGGCACAGACCTTAGCACAGATACGCAGTATTTT. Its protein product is CASSIGTDLSTDTQYF.

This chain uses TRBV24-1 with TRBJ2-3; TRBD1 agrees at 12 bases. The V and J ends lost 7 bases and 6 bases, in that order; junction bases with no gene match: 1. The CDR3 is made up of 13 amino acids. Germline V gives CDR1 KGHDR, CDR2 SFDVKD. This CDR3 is CATSGTGGDTQYF. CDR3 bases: TGTGCCACCAGCGGGACAGGGGGCGATACGCAGTATTTT.